These 12 T cell receptor beta chains came from one sample sequenced in a study of blood T cell repertoires in COVID-19 (dated by TCRdb to about 2020). Library method: the immunoSEQ multiplex PCR assay. The table was pulled from immuneACCESS by TCRdb, which kept in-frame rearrangements only. Such tables lose some clones; where checked, under half of the loss comes from unresolved V genes, and the rest has no known cause. The sample data list 380,000 or so clones, and approximately 80% of these were observed just once. The ten top clones hold over 0.95% of the sample. Sequencing was performed on peripheral blood. The receptors originated from a human donor with acute or convalescent COVID-19. The donor label of this sample is uncertain.

V gene TRBV10-1 combines with J gene TRBJ1-5; tentative D call: TRBD1 (5 bases). V was trimmed by 4 bases and J by 5 bases, leaving 6 bases between them. The CDR3 covers 12 residues. The V gene's germline CDR1 is WNHNN and CDR2 SYGVQD (reference sequence). CDR3 loop: CASSAGDQPQHF. The CDR3 DNA follows: TGCGCCAGCAGTGCGGGGGATCAGCCCCAGCATTTT.

The chain employs TRBV5-5 and TRBJ1-2, with TRBD1 as a possible D gene (5 bases). This CDR3 has 16 amino acids. The V gene lost 0 bases and the J gene lost 0 bases, with 12 bases spanning the gap. CDR1 SGHKS and CDR2 YYEKEE come from the germline V gene (reference sequence). This CDR3 is CASSLGAQAANYGYTF. As DNA, the CDR3 is TGTGCCAGCAGCTTGGGGGCACAGGCTGCTAACTATGGCTACACCTTC.

The chain has TRBV2 and TRBJ1-2; a weak D match, TRBD1 (6 bases). The CDR3 runs 13 residues. With 6 bases removed from V and 0 bases from J, the gap between germline ends came to 8 bases. From germline, CDR1 is SNHLY and CDR2 FYNNEI. CDR3 bases: TGTGCCAGCAGGGGGACACCTAACTATGGCTACACCTTC. This translates into CASRGTPNYGYTF.

This sequence joins TRBV30 and TRBJ2-7, with TRBD1 as a possible D gene (7 bases). CDR1 is GTSNPN, CDR2 SVGIG, per germline (reference sequence). The length of the CDR3 is 21 residues. V lost 3 bases to trimming and J lost 3 bases, with 36 bases between them. In DNA, the CDR3 is TGTGCCTGGAGGCCGGGGGTTTGGAAGGTCGCTACAGGGGTAAGAAGCTACGAGCAGTACTTC. Its protein is CAWRPGVWKVATGVRSYEQYF.

The J gene is TRBJ2-1, the V gene TRBV4-2; unclear D gene. Germline CDR1 reads LGHNA; CDR2 reads YNFKEQ. The CDR3 extends over 15 amino acids. V was cut by 0 bases and J by 10 bases, with 16 bases left in between. The CDR3 DNA reads as TGTGCCAGCAGCCAAGAACCCGTTTCGCGGCGGGAGCAGTTCTTC. This gives the protein CASSQEPVSRREQFF.

The rearrangement joins TRBV27 to TRBJ2-3; possibly TRBD1 for D (6 bases). Germline assignment: CDR1 MNHEY and CDR2 SMNVEV (reference sequence). The V end lost 3 bases, the J end lost 4 bases, and 11 bases lay between the germline ends. The CDR3 is 14 amino acids. CDR3 bases: TGTGCCAGCAGTTTTGTCAGGGGAGCAGATACGCAGTATTTT. Translating gives CASSFVRGADTQYF.

The gene calls are TRBV7-9 and TRBJ1-5; D is undetermined. Germline V gene data show CDR1 as SEHNR and CDR2 as FQNEAQ (reference sequence). V was cut by 3 bases and J by 5 bases, with 5 bases left in between. The CDR3 is 12 residues long. Written as DNA, the CDR3 is TGTGCCAGCAGCTTCCCCGATCAGCCCCAGCATTTT. Protein sequence: CASSFPDQPQHF.

The table lists this clone with a few counts. Written as DNA, the CDR3 is TGTGCCAGCAGCTTGCAGGGGATTAATTCACCCCTCCACTTT. Protein product: CASSLQGINSPLHF. J is TRBJ1-6 and V is TRBV5-4, with D perhaps matching TRBD1 (6 bases). The CDR3 extends over 14 amino acids. Looked up from germline, CDR1 is SGHNT and CDR2 is YYREEE (reference sequence). Trimming took 1 base from V and 6 from J, leaving 8 bases between them.

This clone was observed a handful of times. V gene TRBV6-5 combines with J gene TRBJ2-7; a possible D gene is TRBD2 (5 bases). This CDR3 region has 11 residues. Looked up from germline, CDR1 is MNHEY and CDR2 is SVGAGI. V lost 10 bases and J lost 5, with 12 bases in between. The CDR3 spells CATRRGNEQYF. The DNA of the CDR3 is TGTGCCACTAGGCGAGGGAACGAGCAGTACTTC.

The V gene is TRBV27, the J gene TRBJ2-7, with 7 bases lining up with TRBD2. Germline V gene sequence: CDR1 MNHEY, CDR2 SMNVEV (reference sequence). The CDR3 totals 13 residues. J gave up 3 bases and V 3 bases, and 2 bases lay outside the gene matches. DNA for the CDR3: TGTGCCAGCAGTTTGAGGGAGGGCTACGAGCAGTACTTC. It yields the protein CASSLREGYEQYF.

This chain connects TRBV7-2 to TRBJ2-4; TRBD2 matches at 7 bases. With V trimmed by 2 bases and J by 6 bases, 19 bases remained unmatched. Germline V lookup: CDR1 SGHTA, CDR2 FQGNSA. This CDR3 comprises 19 residues. The CDR3 DNA follows: TGTGCCAGCAGCTTAAGGGCGTTCTGGCGGCTAGCGGCGACAAACATTCAGTACTTC. Translating it yields CASSLRAFWRLAATNIQYF.

For this clone: At one boundary the junction diverges from the germline segment, which might be a read error. The chain carries TRBV11-2 and TRBJ2-1, with D possibly being TRBD2 (6 bases). The CDR3 is 17 residues long. Per germline, CDR1 SGHAT and CDR2 FQNNGV. CDR3 bases: TGTGCCAGCAGATTGGCGGGACTTTCGTGGTCCCGGAATGGGCAGTTCTTC. As protein: CASRLAGLSWSRNGQFF.